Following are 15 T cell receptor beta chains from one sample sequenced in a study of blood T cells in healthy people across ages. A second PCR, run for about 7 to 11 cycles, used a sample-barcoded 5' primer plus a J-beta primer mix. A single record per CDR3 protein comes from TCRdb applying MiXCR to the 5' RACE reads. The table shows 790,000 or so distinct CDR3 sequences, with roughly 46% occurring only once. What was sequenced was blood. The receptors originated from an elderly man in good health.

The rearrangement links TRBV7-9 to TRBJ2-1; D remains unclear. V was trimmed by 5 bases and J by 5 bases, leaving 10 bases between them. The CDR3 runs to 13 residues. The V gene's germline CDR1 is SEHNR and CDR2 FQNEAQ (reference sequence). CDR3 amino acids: CASSQGSHNEQFF. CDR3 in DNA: TGTGCCAGCAGCCAAGGATCGCACAATGAGCAGTTCTTC.

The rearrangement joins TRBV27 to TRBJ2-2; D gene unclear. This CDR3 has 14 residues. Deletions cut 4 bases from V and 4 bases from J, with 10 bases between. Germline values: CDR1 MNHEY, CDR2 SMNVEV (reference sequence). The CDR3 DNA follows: TGTGCCAGCAGTTATTCGTGGAGCACCGGGGAGCTGTTTTTT. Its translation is CASSYSWSTGELFF.

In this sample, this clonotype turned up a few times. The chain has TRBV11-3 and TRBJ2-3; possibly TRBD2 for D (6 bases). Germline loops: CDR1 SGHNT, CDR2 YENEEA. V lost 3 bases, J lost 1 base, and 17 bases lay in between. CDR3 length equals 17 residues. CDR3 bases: TGTGCCAGCAGCTTCGGGACTTCCGGAGGGGGCACAGATACGCAGTATTTT. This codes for CASSFGTSGGGTDTQYF. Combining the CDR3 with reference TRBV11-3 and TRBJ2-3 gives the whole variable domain EAGVVQSPRYKIIEKKQPVAFWCNPISGHNTLYWYLQNLGQGPELLIRYENEEAVDDSQLPKDRFSAERLKGVDSTLKIQPAELGDSAVYLCASSFGTSGGGTDTQYFGPGTRLTVL.

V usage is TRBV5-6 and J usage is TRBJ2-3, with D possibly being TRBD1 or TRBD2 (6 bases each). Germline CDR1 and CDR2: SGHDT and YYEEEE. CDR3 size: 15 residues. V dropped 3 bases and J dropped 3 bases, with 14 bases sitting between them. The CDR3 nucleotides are TGTGCCAGCAGCTGGGCCGGAGGGGGAACAGATACGCAGTATTTT. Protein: CASSWAGGGTDTQYF.

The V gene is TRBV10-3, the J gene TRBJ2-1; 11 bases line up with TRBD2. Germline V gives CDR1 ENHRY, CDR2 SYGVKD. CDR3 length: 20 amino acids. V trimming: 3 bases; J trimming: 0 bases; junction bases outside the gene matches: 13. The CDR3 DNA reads TGTGCCATCAGTGACCCCGGGCTAGCGGGGGGCCCTAGCTCCTACAATGAGCAGTTCTTC. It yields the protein CAISDPGLAGGPSSYNEQFF.

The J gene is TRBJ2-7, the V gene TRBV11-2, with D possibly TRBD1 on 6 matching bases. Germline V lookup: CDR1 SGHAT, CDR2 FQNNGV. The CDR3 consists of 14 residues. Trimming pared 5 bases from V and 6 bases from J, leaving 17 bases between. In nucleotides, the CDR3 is TGTGCCAGCAGCGCAAGGGACAAGGTGGGCGAGCAGTACTTC. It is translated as CASSARDKVGEQYF.

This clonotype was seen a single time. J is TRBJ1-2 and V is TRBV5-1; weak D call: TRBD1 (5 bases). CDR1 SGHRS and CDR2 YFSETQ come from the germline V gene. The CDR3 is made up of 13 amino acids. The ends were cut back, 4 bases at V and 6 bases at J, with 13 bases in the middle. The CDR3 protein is CASSIQGHDGYTF. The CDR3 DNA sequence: TGCGCCAGCAGCATCCAGGGCCACGATGGCTACACCTTC. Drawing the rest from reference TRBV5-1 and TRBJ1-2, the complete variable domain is KAGVTQTPRYLIKTRGQQVTLSCSPISGHRSVSWYQQTPGQGLQFLFEYFSETQRNKGNFPGRFSGRQFSNSRSEMNVSTLELGDSALYLCASSIQGHDGYTFGSGTRLTVV.

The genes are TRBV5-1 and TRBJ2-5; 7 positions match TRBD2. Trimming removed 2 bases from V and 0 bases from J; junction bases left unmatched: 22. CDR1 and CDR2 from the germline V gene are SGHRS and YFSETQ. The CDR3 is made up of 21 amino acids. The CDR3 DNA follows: TGCGCCAGCAGCTTTCCCGCCGGGGAGCGGGGCGTTATAACCCACCAAGAGACCCAGTACTTC. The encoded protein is CASSFPAGERGVITHQETQYF. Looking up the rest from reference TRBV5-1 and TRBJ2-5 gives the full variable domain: KAGVTQTPRYLIKTRGQQVTLSCSPISGHRSVSWYQQTPGQGLQFLFEYFSETQRNKGNFPGRFSGRQFSNSRSEMNVSTLELGDSALYLCASSFPAGERGVITHQETQYFGPGTRLLVL.

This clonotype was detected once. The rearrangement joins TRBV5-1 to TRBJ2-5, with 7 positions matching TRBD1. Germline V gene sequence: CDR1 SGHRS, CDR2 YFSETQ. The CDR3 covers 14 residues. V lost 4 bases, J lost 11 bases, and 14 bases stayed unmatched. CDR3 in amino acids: CASSPGQCMVLQYF. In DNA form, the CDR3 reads TGCGCCAGCAGCCCGGGACAGTGCATGGTATTGCAGTACTTC.

The CDR3 coding sequence is TGTGCCAGCAAGGACCCGCAAGAGACCCAGTACTTC. It is translated as CASKDPQETQYF. This chain connects TRBV6-2 or TRBV6-3 to TRBJ2-5, with unresolved D. The germline CDR1 and CDR2 sequences are MNHEY and SVGEGT. V lost 7 bases and J 2 bases, leaving 8 bases between the germline ends. The CDR3 totals 12 residues.

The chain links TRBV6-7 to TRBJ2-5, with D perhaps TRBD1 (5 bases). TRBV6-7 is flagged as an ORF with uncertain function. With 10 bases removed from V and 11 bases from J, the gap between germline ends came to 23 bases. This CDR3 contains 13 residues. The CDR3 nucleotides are TGTGCCACCGGACAAGGGGATTACAATGAGCAGTACTTC. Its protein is CATGQGDYNEQYF.

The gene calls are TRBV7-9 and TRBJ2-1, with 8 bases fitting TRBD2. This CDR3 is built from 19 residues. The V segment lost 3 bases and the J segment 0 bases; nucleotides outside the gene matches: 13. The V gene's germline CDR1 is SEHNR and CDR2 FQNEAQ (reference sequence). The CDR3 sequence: CASSFYNPLAGGSYNEQFF. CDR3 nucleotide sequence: TGTGCCAGCAGCTTTTATAATCCTCTAGCGGGCGGCTCCTACAATGAGCAGTTCTTC.

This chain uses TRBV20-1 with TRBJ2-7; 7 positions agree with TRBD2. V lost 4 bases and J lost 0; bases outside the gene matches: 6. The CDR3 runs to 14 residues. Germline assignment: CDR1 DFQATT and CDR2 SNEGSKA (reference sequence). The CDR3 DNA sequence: TGCAGTGCTACGACCGGGACTACCTCCTACGAGCAGTACTTC. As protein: CSATTGTTSYEQYF.

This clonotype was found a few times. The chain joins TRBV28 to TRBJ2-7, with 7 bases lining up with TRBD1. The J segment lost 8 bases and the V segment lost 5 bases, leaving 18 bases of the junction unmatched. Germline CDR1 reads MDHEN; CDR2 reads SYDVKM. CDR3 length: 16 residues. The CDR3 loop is CASSLNSGGLRIQQYF. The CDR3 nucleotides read TGTGCCAGCAGTCTTAACTCAGGGGGTTTACGGATCCAGCAGTACTTC.

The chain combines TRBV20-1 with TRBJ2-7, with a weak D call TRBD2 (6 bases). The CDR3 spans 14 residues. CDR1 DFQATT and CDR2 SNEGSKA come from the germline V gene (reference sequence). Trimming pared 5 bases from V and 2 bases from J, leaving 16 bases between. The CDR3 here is CSARDFDFPYEQYF. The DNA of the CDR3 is TGCAGTGCTCGGGACTTTGACTTTCCCTACGAGCAGTACTTC.